One sample yielded the 11 T cell receptor beta chains listed below, sequenced in a study of blood T cell repertoires in COVID-19. The method was immunoSEQ multiplex PCR; TCRdb's version includes in-frame clones alone and lacks a portion of them. The sample includes a few hundred thousand clones, less than 90% of them seen just once. Sample: peripheral blood. The receptors here all came from a man aged 65 to 79 with acute or convalescent COVID-19.

In its sample, this clone was seen once. This sequence joins TRBV19 and TRBJ2-2; 7 nucleotides agree with TRBD2. Germline CDR1 LNHDA, CDR2 SQIVND (reference sequence). V was pared by 5 bases and J by 3 bases, with 12 bases of the junction left unmatched. This CDR3 has 17 amino acids. The DNA of the CDR3 is TGTGCCAGTAGTGGGATGGGCGGGAGTAAGTACACCGGGGAGCTGTTTTTT. This encodes CASSGMGGSKYTGELFF.

The chain combines TRBV10-3 with TRBJ2-2, with 7 bases aligning to TRBD2. This CDR3 contains 15 residues. Per germline, CDR1 ENHRY and CDR2 SYGVKD. V shed 8 bases and J 0 bases; nucleotides not matched to a gene: 6. This CDR3 is CAIGRVAANTGELFF. The CDR3 region has the DNA TGTGCCATCGGGAGGGTTGCGGCGAACACCGGGGAGCTGTTTTTT.

The rearrangement joins TRBV10-3 to TRBJ1-3; D not resolved. This CDR3 is built from 15 residues. Trimming stripped 0 bases from V and 0 bases from J, with 6 bases between. Germline V CDR1 and CDR2: ENHRY, SYGVKD. The CDR3 DNA follows: TGTGCCATCAGTGAGTCGCGGGCCTCTGGAAACACCATATATTTT. This encodes CAISESRASGNTIYF.

The rearrangement uses TRBV6-5 and TRBJ1-2, with 9 bases that match TRBD1. Germline CDR1 is MNHEY and CDR2 is SVGAGI. The trim removed 5 bases at V and 2 bases at J, leaving 3 bases unmatched. The CDR3 spans 14 residues. CDR3 in amino acids: CASSRDRENYGYTF. The CDR3 DNA reads TGTGCCAGCAGTCGGGACAGGGAGAACTATGGCTACACCTTC.

The chain combines TRBV10-3 with TRBJ2-3, with 8 positions matching TRBD2. V lost 10 bases to trimming and J lost 4 bases; unmatched junction nucleotides: 10. Germline V gene data show CDR1 as ENHRY and CDR2 as SYGVKD. The length of the CDR3 is 14 residues. CDR3 in DNA: TGTGCCACCCTCCCCCCGGGAGGGTCAGATACGCAGTATTTT. Its protein product is CATLPPGGSDTQYF.

The chain links TRBV2 to TRBJ2-1, with 8 positions matching TRBD2. V lost 2 bases and J lost 5; bases outside the gene matches: 5. Germline CDR1 SNHLY, CDR2 FYNNEI. The CDR3 runs to 15 residues. CDR3 sequence (DNA): TGTGCCAGCAGTGAAAGCGGGAGCTTCGACAATGAGCAGTTCTTC. As protein: CASSESGSFDNEQFF.

The chain has TRBV6-5 and TRBJ1-1, with 8 bases aligning to TRBD1. The CDR3 is made up of 14 amino acids. Trimming took 0 bases from V and 8 from J; bases not matched to a gene: 5. Germline V gene lookup returns CDR1 MNHEY and CDR2 SVGAGI. The CDR3 region is CASSYSRTGYEAFF. CDR3 coding DNA: TGTGCCAGCAGTTACTCCAGGACAGGGTACGAAGCTTTCTTT.

V usage is TRBV2 and J usage is TRBJ1-2; perhaps TRBD1 as D (5 bases). CDR3 length equals 15 residues. Trimming stripped 1 base from V and 3 bases from J, with 12 bases between. Germline V gene lookup returns CDR1 SNHLY and CDR2 FYNNEI. This CDR3 reads CASSEGDGGDYGYTF. The CDR3 region has the DNA TGTGCCAGCAGTGAAGGGGACGGAGGGGACTATGGCTACACCTTC.

The genes are TRBV7-9 and TRBJ2-1, with 10 bases identical to TRBD2. The CDR3 has 16 amino acids. Germline assignment: CDR1 SEHNR and CDR2 FQNEAQ (reference sequence). V was clipped by 0 bases and J by 8 bases; unmatched bases: 7. CDR3 DNA sequence: TGTGCCAGCAGCTTAGCGACTAGCGGGCTTGTCGATGAGCAGTTCTTC. Its translation is CASSLATSGLVDEQFF. The entire variable domain, with the rest obtained from reference TRBV7-9 and TRBJ2-1, is as follows: DTGVSQNPRHKITKRGQNVTFRCDPISEHNRLYWYRQTLGQGPEFLTYFQNEAQLEKSRLLSDRFSAERPKGSFSTLEIQRTEQGDSAMYLCASSLATSGLVDEQFFGPGTRLTVL.

This clone appeared a single time. The rearrangement joins TRBV6-2 or TRBV6-3 to TRBJ2-1, with TRBD2 identical over 8 bases. The ends lost 4 bases at V and 9 bases at J; junction bases unmatched: 14. CDR3 length: 16 amino acids. Germline V gene lookup returns CDR1 MNHEY and CDR2 SVGEGT. CDR3 coding DNA: TGTGCCAGCAGTTTTTCCCCTAAGGCGGGAGGAAGTGAGCAGTTCTTC. Translated, it gives CASSFSPKAGGSEQFF.

V gene TRBV6-4 combines with J gene TRBJ2-3; 8 bases are a match to TRBD2. After removal of 6 bases from V and 4 bases from J, the junction contained 6 bases not matched to a gene. The CDR3 spans 14 residues. Per germline, CDR1 MRHNA and CDR2 SNTAGT. CDR3 residues: CASSPGLASDTQYF. Here the CDR3 DNA reads TGTGCCAGCAGCCCCGGACTAGCCTCAGATACGCAGTATTTT.